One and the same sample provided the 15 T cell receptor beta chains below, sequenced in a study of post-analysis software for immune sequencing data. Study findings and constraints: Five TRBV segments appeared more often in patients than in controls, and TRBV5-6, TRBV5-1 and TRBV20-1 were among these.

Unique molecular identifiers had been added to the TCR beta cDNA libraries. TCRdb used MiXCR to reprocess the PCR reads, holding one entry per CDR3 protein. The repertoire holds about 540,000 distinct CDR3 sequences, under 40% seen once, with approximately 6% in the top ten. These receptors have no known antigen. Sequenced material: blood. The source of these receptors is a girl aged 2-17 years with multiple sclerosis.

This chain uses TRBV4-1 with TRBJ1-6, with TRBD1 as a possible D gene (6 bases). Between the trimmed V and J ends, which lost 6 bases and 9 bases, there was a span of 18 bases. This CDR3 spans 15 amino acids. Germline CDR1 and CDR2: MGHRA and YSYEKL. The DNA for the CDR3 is TGCGCCAGCAGACCGGGGGGCGGATTGTCTTCACCCCTCCACTTT. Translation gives CASRPGGGLSSPLHF.

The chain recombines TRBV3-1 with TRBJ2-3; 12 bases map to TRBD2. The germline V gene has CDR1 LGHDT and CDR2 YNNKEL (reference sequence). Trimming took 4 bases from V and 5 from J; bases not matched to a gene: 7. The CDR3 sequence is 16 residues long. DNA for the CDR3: TGTGCCAGCAGCCGTGGACTAGCGGGGATACAAGATACGCAGTATTTT. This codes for CASSRGLAGIQDTQYF.

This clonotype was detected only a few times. CDR3 loop: CATLILWGQTYEQYF. In nucleotides, the CDR3 is TGCGCCACTCTCATCCTCTGGGGACAAACCTACGAGCAGTACTTC. The chain combines TRBV10-1 with TRBJ2-7, with D tentatively TRBD1 (6 bases). CDR1 WNHNN and CDR2 SYGVQD come from the germline V gene (reference sequence). V lost 10 bases and J 2 bases, leaving 21 bases between the germline ends. This CDR3 is 15 amino acids long.

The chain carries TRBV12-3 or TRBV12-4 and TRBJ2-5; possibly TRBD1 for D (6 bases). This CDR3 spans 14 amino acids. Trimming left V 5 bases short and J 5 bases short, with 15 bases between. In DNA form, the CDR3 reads TGTGCCAGCAGTATCCAGGGGTTTGGGGAGACCCAGTACTTC. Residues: CASSIQGFGETQYF.

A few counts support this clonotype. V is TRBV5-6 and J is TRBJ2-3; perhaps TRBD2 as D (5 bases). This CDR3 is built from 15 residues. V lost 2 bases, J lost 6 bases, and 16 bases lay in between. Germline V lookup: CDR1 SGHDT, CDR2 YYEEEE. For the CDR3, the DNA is TGTGCCAGCAGCTTCCGTTCCGCGGGTTTGGATACGCAGTATTTT. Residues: CASSFRSAGLDTQYF.

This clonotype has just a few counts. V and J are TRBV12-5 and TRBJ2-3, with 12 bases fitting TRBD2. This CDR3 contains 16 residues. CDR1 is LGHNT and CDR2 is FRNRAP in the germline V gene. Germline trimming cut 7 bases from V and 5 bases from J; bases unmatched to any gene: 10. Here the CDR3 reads CASAAGLAGRGDTQYF. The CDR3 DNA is TGTGCTAGTGCCGCTGGACTAGCGGGGCGGGGAGATACGCAGTATTTT.

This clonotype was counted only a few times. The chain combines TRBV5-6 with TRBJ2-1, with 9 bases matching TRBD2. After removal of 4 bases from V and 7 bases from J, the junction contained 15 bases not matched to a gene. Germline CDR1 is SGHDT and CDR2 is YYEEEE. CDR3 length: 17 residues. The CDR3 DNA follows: TGTGCCAGCAGCAGGCCTCTTCGCGGGGGGGAGGAGAATGAGCAGTTCTTC. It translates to CASSRPLRGGEENEQFF.

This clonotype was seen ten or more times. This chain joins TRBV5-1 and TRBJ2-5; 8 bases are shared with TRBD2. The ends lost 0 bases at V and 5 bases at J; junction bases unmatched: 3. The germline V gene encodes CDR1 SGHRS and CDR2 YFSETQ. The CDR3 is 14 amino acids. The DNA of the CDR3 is TGCGCCAGCAGCTTGGGAAGCGGGGGTGAGACCCAGTACTTC. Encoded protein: CASSLGSGGETQYF.

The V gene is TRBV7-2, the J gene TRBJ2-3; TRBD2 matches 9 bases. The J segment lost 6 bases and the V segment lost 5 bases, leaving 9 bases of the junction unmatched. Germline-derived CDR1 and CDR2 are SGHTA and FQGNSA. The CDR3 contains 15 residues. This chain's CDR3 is CASSTGLAGWDTQYF. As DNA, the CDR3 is TGTGCCAGCAGCACGGGACTAGCTGGGTGGGATACGCAGTATTTT.

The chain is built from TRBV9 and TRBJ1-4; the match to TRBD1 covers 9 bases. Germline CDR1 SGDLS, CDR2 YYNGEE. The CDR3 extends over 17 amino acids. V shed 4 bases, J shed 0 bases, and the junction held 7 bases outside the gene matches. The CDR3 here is CASSFGTGRATNEKLFF. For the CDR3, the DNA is TGTGCCAGCAGCTTCGGGACAGGGAGAGCAACTAATGAAAAACTGTTTTTT.

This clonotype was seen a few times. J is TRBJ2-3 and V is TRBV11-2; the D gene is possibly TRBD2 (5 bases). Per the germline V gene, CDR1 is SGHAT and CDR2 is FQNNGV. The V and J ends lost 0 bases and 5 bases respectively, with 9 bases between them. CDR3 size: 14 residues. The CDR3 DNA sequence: TGTGCCAGCAGCTTAGACATGGGAGAAGATACGCAGTATTTT. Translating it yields CASSLDMGEDTQYF.

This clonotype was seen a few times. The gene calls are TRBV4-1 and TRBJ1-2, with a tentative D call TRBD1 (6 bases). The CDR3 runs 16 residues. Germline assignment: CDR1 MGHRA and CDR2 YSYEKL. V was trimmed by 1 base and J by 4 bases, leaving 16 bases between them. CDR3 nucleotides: TGCGCCAGCAGCCAAGTGAAGGGACAACCCGTCTATGGCTACACCTTC. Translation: CASSQVKGQPVYGYTF.

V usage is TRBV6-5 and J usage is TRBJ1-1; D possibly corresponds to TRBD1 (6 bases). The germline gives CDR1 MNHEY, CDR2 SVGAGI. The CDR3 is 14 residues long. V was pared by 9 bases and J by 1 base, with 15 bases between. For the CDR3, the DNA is TGTGCCAGTGGGATAGGGGGTGGGAACACTGAAGCTTTCTTT. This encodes CASGIGGGNTEAFF.

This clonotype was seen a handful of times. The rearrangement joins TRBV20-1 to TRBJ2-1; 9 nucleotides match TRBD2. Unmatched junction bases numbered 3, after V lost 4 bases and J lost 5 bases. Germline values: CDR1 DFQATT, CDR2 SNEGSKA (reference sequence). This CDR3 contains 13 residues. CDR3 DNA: TGCAGTGCTAAAGCGGGGGGAGACAATGAGCAGTTCTTC. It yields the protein CSAKAGGDNEQFF.

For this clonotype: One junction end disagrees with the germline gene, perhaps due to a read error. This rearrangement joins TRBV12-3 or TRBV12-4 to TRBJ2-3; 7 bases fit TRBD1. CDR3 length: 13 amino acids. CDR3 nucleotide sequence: TGTGCCGGCAGCTTAACAGGGGCCGATACGCAGTATTTT. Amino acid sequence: CAGSLTGADTQYF.